These 27 T cell receptor beta chains originate from one sample sequenced in a study of shared clonotypes between healthy human individuals. Naive CD8 populations comprised CD45RO-negative cells positively selected for CCR7, excluding terminally differentiated effector memory CD45RA+ cells. Sequencing was performed with immunoSEQ multiplex PCR; in TCRdb, only in-frame clones are kept and a portion is missing. The sample holds approximately 740,000 clones, 80% to 95% seen once. The material sequenced was naive CD8+ T cells sorted from blood. The receptors here all came from a man aged 25 to 45 in good health.

This chain uses TRBV27 with TRBJ2-5; D gene uncertain. Germline assignment: CDR1 MNHEY and CDR2 SMNVEV (reference sequence). This CDR3 contains 12 residues. The ends were cut back, 5 bases at V and 7 bases at J, with 11 bases in the middle. CDR3 DNA sequence: TGTGCCAGCAGTCCAAATAGGGTGACCCAGTACTTC. Its translation: CASSPNRVTQYF.

The rearrangement joins TRBV27 to TRBJ2-4; TRBD2 matches 14 bases. With 4 bases clipped from V and 6 bases from J, the junction kept 5 bases outside the gene matches. Germline assignment: CDR1 MNHEY and CDR2 SMNVEV (reference sequence). The CDR3 spans 16 residues. CDR3 DNA sequence: TGTGCCAGCAGTTCCTGGGGGACTAGCGGGAGAAACATTCAGTACTTC. Encoded protein: CASSSWGTSGRNIQYF.

The V call is TRBV11-2, the J call TRBJ2-2, with TRBD1 identical over 9 bases. V dropped 5 bases and J dropped 6; count of bases not matched to a gene: 10. This CDR3 contains 16 residues. Germline CDR1 reads SGHAT; CDR2 reads FQNNGV. The CDR3 loop reads CASSQTGTGRAGELFF. As DNA, the CDR3 is TGTGCCAGCAGCCAAACCGGGACAGGGAGGGCCGGGGAGCTGTTTTTT.

The chain joins TRBV28 to TRBJ2-7; the match to TRBD2 covers 10 bases. The CDR3 extends over 14 amino acids. V shed 2 bases, J shed 5 bases, and the junction held 3 bases outside the gene matches. From germline, CDR1 is MDHEN and CDR2 SYDVKM. The CDR3 region is CASSLTGTSDEQYF. CDR3 bases: TGTGCCAGCAGTTTAACCGGGACTAGCGACGAGCAGTACTTC.

This clone was seen just once. This CDR3 is also generated by other DNA sequences in the sample. The chain joins TRBV11-2 to TRBJ2-7, with 7 bases fitting TRBD1. Germline assignment: CDR1 SGHAT and CDR2 FQNNGV. Germline trimming cut 0 bases from V and 1 base from J; bases unmatched to any gene: 3. The CDR3 consists of 15 residues. CDR3 region: CASSLETGRSYEQYF. The CDR3 DNA follows: TGTGCCAGCAGCTTAGAGACAGGGCGGTCCTACGAGCAGTACTTC.

To note about this clone: Other DNA sequences of this sample code for an identical CDR3. This sequence joins TRBV29-1 and TRBJ2-5, with TRBD2 matching 7 bases. The germline CDR1 and CDR2 sequences are SQVTM and ANQGSEA. V was pared by 2 bases and J by 5 bases, with 5 bases of the junction left unmatched. This CDR3 spans 13 amino acids. CDR3 nucleotides: TGCAGCGTTGAATCTGGGGGAGGGGAGACCCAGTACTTC. Protein sequence: CSVESGGGETQYF.

The chain combines TRBV5-1 with TRBJ2-4; D gene uncertain. The germline V gene encodes CDR1 SGHRS and CDR2 YFSETQ. V lost 3 bases and J lost 6, with 4 bases in between. The CDR3 has 11 residues. CDR3 bases: TGCGCCAGCAGCTCGGGAAACATTCAGTACTTC. This gives the protein CASSSGNIQYF.

The rearrangement links TRBV27 to TRBJ2-3; D ambiguous. Germline V CDR1 and CDR2: MNHEY, SMNVEV (reference sequence). This CDR3 contains 13 residues. Trimming left V 8 bases short and J 1 base short, with 10 bases between. CDR3 DNA sequence: TGTGCCAGCGGTCAGTTCGGCACAGATACGCAGTATTTT. It yields the protein CASGQFGTDTQYF.

This rearrangement joins TRBV10-2 to TRBJ2-7; 7 positions agree with TRBD1. J lost 5 bases, V lost 7 bases, and 8 bases had no gene match. CDR1 WSHSY and CDR2 SAAADI come from the germline V gene. The CDR3 is 13 amino acids. The DNA of the CDR3 is TGCGCCAGCACCATAACAGGGGCCCACGAGCAGTACTTC. Amino acid sequence: CASTITGAHEQYF.

CDR3: CASSAPRTGGAYEQYF. The CDR3 DNA sequence: TGTGCCAGCAGTGCACCCCGGACAGGGGGAGCCTACGAGCAGTACTTC. This chain uses TRBV6-1 with TRBJ2-7; 10 nucleotides align to TRBD1. There are 16 residues in the CDR3. The V and J ends lost 4 bases and 2 bases, in that order; junction bases with no gene match: 8. The germline CDR1 and CDR2 sequences are MNHNS and SASEGT.

The chain uses TRBV11-2 and TRBJ2-7, with D possibly being TRBD2 (5 bases). This CDR3 spans 12 amino acids. V was pared by 7 bases and J by 5 bases, with 12 bases between. In germline, CDR1 is SGHAT, CDR2 FQNNGV. This CDR3 reads CASTSTGNEQYF. The DNA of the CDR3 is TGTGCCAGCACCTCTACCGGGAACGAGCAGTACTTC.

The chain couples TRBV6-5 to TRBJ2-5; D unclear. The CDR3 extends over 11 amino acids. CDR1 is MNHEY, CDR2 SVGAGI, per germline. Trimming pared 1 base from V and 5 bases from J, leaving 2 bases between. CDR3 nucleotides: TGTGCCAGCAGTTACTTGGAGACCCAGTACTTC. Translating gives CASSYLETQYF.

The J gene is TRBJ2-7, the V gene TRBV7-9; 13 bases are a match to TRBD2. The CDR3 spans 14 residues. Germline CDR1 SEHNR, CDR2 FQNEAQ (reference sequence). With V trimmed by 5 bases and J by 9 bases, 7 bases remained unmatched. The CDR3 DNA follows: TGTGCCAGCAGCGCAGGACTAGCGGGAGACGGGCAGTACTTC. Translation gives CASSAGLAGDGQYF.

This rearrangement joins TRBV4-1 to TRBJ2-3, with D possibly being TRBD1 (5 bases). Germline lookup yields CDR1 MGHRA and CDR2 YSYEKL. V lost 1 base and J lost 5, with 10 bases in between. The CDR3 extends over 14 amino acids. The DNA of the CDR3 is TGCGCCAGCAGCCAAGGGCCACAGGAAGATACGCAGTATTTT. It yields the protein CASSQGPQEDTQYF.

This sequence joins TRBV5-6 and TRBJ2-1; D call uncertain. This CDR3 comprises 13 residues. V lost 1 base and J lost 4, with 6 bases in between. In germline, CDR1 is SGHDT, CDR2 YYEEEE. Here the CDR3 DNA reads TGTGCCAGCAGCTTGTTCAGTTACAATGAGCAGTTCTTC. Its protein product is CASSLFSYNEQFF.

The chain employs TRBV19 and TRBJ2-3; D is unresolved. The CDR3 spans 14 residues. The ends were cut back, 6 bases at V and 1 base at J, with 11 bases in the middle. Germline V gene sequence: CDR1 LNHDA, CDR2 SQIVND (reference sequence). For the CDR3, the DNA is TGTGCCAGTAGGAAGCAGGCCCGCACAGATACGCAGTATTTT. Translating gives CASRKQARTDTQYF.

The V and J genes are TRBV4-3 and TRBJ2-1; 7 bases line up with TRBD2. The V gene's germline CDR1 is LGHNA and CDR2 YSLEER. J was trimmed by 4 bases and V by 0 bases; bases with no gene match: 9. This CDR3 contains 17 residues. As DNA, the CDR3 is TGCGCCAGCAGCCAAGAATTGTGGGGGGGGAGTTACAATGAGCAGTTCTTC. It codes for CASSQELWGGSYNEQFF.

This sequence joins TRBV2 and TRBJ1-4; a weak D match, TRBD1 (6 bases). The CDR3 consists of 16 residues. Germline V gene lookup returns CDR1 SNHLY and CDR2 FYNNEI. V was shortened by 6 bases and J by 2 bases, with 16 bases between the two germline ends. The CDR3 here is CASSDLQGETNEKLFF. CDR3 sequence (DNA): TGTGCCAGCAGCGATCTACAGGGTGAGACTAATGAAAAACTGTTTTTT.

The J gene is TRBJ2-3, the V gene TRBV7-2; D not certain. The CDR3 has 14 residues. V was clipped by 6 bases and J by 4 bases, with 14 bases between them. Germline V lookup: CDR1 SGHTA, CDR2 FQGNSA. The CDR3 DNA sequence: TGTGCCAGCAGTCTCCGCTCGGGCGCAGATACGCAGTATTTT. Its protein is CASSLRSGADTQYF.

V and J are TRBV27 and TRBJ2-1; D is unclear. Deletions cut 5 bases from V and 4 bases from J, with 6 bases between. This CDR3 contains 12 residues. Germline loops: CDR1 MNHEY, CDR2 SMNVEV (reference sequence). The CDR3 sequence is CASSKGYNEQFF. For the CDR3, the DNA is TGTGCCAGCAGTAAGGGTTACAATGAGCAGTTCTTC.

The table lists this clone with many counts. This sample also contains other DNA sequences that code for the same CDR3. The chain carries TRBV28 and TRBJ2-7, with a weak D call TRBD1 (6 bases). Trimming left V 8 bases short and J 2 bases short, with 10 bases between. Germline V CDR1 and CDR2: MDHEN, SYDVKM. There are 12 residues in the CDR3. CDR3 amino acids: CASGTLTYEQYF. The CDR3 region has the DNA TGTGCCAGCGGGACACTAACCTACGAGCAGTACTTC.

This clone has only one observation. V and J are TRBV28 and TRBJ1-1, with TRBD1 identical over 8 bases. Losses at the gene ends were 5 bases for V and 0 bases for J; bases not matched to a gene: 11. Germline CDR1 is MDHEN and CDR2 is SYDVKM. This CDR3 comprises 17 residues. CDR3 amino acids: CASSLGQGWIMNTEAFF. Here the CDR3 DNA reads TGTGCCAGCAGTCTTGGACAGGGTTGGATCATGAACACTGAAGCTTTCTTT. The full variable domain, completed using reference TRBV28 and TRBJ1-1, is DVKVTQSSRYLVKRTGEKVFLECVQDMDHENMFWYRQDPGLGLRLIYFSYDVKMKEKGDIPEGYSVSREKKERFSLILESASTNQTSMYLCASSLGQGWIMNTEAFFGQGTRLTVV.

The chain carries TRBV7-2 and TRBJ2-3; TRBD2 aligns across 10 bases. V trimming: 0 bases; J trimming: 6 bases; junction bases outside the gene matches: 15. This CDR3 comprises 19 residues. Germline-derived CDR1 and CDR2 are SGHTA and FQGNSA. CDR3 residues: CASSLAPSGSLSVYDTQYF. The CDR3, as DNA: TGTGCCAGCAGCTTAGCGCCTAGCGGGAGTTTATCGGTGTATGATACGCAGTATTTT.

The count of this clone is one. The chain joins TRBV7-2 to TRBJ2-4; D uncertain. The germline V gene has CDR1 SGHTA and CDR2 FQGNSA. CDR3 size: 16 residues. With 5 bases removed from V and 0 bases from J, the gap between germline ends came to 14 bases. The DNA for the CDR3 is TGTGCCAGCAGCCGACCGACGGCCTTAGCCAAAAACATTCAGTACTTC. Translated, it gives CASSRPTALAKNIQYF.

J is TRBJ2-7 and V is TRBV27, with 7 nucleotides matching TRBD2. There are 16 residues in the CDR3. The germline V gene has CDR1 MNHEY and CDR2 SMNVEV (reference sequence). J gave up 0 bases and V 8 bases, and 13 bases lay outside the gene matches. Here the CDR3 reads CASGPTTGGSSYEQYF. DNA of the CDR3: TGTGCCAGCGGCCCGACAACCGGGGGGAGCTCCTACGAGCAGTACTTC.

This rearrangement joins TRBV7-9 to TRBJ2-1; 9 bases are a match to TRBD2. CDR1 is SEHNR and CDR2 is FQNEAQ in the germline V gene (reference sequence). This CDR3 has 15 amino acids. J gave up 12 bases and V 1 base, and 10 bases lay outside the gene matches. CDR3 protein: CASSLGLAVVPWQFF. CDR3 in DNA: TGTGCCAGCAGCTTAGGACTAGCGGTCGTTCCCTGGCAGTTCTTC.

As for this clone: Other DNA sequences in this sample translate to the same CDR3. The chain carries TRBV11-2 and TRBJ1-1; D unresolved. Trimming stripped 5 bases from V and 5 bases from J, with 9 bases between. The length of the CDR3 is 12 residues. Germline V gene sequence: CDR1 SGHAT, CDR2 FQNNGV. CDR3 bases: TGTGCCAGCAGCCCCGGGAATACTGAAGCTTTCTTT. It specifies CASSPGNTEAFF.